This entry features one TCR beta chain sequence. CDR3 size: 15 residues. V was trimmed by 4 bases and J by 0 bases, leaving 12 bases between them. Germline CDR1 is MNHEY and CDR2 is SVGEGT. This entry is derived from a study of T cells in Graves' hyperthyroidism and ophthalmopathy. The investigators amplified TCR beta CDR3 regions from RNA transcripts. Primed by the HTBI set, a first-round RT-PCR was run on the TCR CDR3. MiXCR, applied by TCRdb to the multiplex PCR reads, yields one record per CDR3 protein. In the table there are around 500,000 distinct CDR3 sequences, approximately 16% of which are singletons.

The sequenced material came from blood. The receptor's source is a woman aged 25-40 years with Graves' ophthalmopathy. This chain connects TRBV6-2 or TRBV6-3 to TRBJ1-1; TRBD1 is a possible D gene (5 bases). The CDR3 DNA sequence: TGTGCCAGCAGTTCCCTGACAGTTTTGAACACTGAAGCTTTCTTT. The encoded protein is CASSSLTVLNTEAFF.